Reported below is one T cell receptor beta chain. This sample stems from a study of cytomegalovirus exposure and HLA in healthy donors. Germline assignment: CDR1 ENHRY and CDR2 SYGVKD. V lost 3 bases to trimming and J lost 5 bases, with 11 bases between them. This CDR3 has 14 residues. Vbeta (60) and Jbeta (13) primers were used in the PCR. Libraries were prepared by immunoSEQ multiplex PCR; TCRdb keeps only in-frame clonotypes and omits some of them. Here the sample spans 200,000 to 300,000 clones, more than 75% being singletons. The receptor comes from a middle-aged woman in good health and CMV-seropositive. The sequencing input was PBMCs. The V call is TRBV10-3, the J call TRBJ2-1, with D tentatively TRBD1 (6 bases). DNA for the CDR3: TGTGCCATCAGTGACCATCGGACAGACAATGAGCAGTTCTTC. This translates into CAISDHRTDNEQFF.